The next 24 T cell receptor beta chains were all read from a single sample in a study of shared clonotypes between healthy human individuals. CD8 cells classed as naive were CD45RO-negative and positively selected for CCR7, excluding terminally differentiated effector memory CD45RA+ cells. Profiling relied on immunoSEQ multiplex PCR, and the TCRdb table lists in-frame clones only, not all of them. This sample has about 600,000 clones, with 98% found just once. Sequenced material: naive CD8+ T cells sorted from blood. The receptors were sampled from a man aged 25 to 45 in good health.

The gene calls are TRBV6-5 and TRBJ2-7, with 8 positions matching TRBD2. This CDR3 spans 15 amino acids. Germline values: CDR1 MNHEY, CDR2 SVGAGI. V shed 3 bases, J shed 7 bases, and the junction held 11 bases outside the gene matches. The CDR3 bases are TGTGCCAGCAGTTATAACGCGGGAGGAACGAGGGAGCAGTACTTC. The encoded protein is CASSYNAGGTREQYF.

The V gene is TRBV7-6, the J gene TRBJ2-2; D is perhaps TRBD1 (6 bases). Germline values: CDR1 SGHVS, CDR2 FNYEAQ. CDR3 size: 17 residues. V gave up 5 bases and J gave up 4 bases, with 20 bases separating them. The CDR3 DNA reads TGTGCCAGCAGCCCCCTCACAGGGACCAGTTCCACCGGGGAGCTGTTTTTT. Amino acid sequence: CASSPLTGTSSTGELFF. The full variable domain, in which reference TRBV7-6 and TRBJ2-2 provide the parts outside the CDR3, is GAGVSQSPRYKVTKRGQDVALRCDPISGHVSLYWYRQALGQGPEFLTYFNYEAQQDKSGLPNDRFSAERPEGSISTLTIQRTEQRDSAMYRCASSPLTGTSSTGELFFGEGSRLTVL.

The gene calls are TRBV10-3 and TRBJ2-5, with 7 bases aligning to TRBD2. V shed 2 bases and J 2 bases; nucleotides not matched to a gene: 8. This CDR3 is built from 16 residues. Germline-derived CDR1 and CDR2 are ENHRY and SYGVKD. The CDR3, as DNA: TGTGCCATCAGTGAGCCGGGTAGCGGGTCACAAGAGACCCAGTACTTC. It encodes CAISEPGSGSQETQYF.

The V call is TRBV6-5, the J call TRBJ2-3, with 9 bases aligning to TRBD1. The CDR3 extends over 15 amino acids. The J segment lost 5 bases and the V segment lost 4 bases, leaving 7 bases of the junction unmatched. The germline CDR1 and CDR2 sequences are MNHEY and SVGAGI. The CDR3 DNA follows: TGTGCCAGCAGTTCAACGCCGACAGGGGGAGATACGCAGTATTTT. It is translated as CASSSTPTGGDTQYF.

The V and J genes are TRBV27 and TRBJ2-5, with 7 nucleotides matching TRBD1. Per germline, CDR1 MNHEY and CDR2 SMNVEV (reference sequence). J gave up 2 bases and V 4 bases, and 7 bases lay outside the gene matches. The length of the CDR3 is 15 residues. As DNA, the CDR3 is TGTGCCAGCAGTTCATGGGACAGCCAGCAAGAGACCCAGTACTTC. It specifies CASSSWDSQQETQYF.

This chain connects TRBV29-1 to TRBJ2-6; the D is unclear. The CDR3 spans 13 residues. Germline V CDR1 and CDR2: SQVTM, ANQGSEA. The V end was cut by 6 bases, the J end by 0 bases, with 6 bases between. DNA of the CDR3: TGCAGCGTGCTGAGCTCTGGGGCCAACGTCCTGACTTTC. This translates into CSVLSSGANVLTF.

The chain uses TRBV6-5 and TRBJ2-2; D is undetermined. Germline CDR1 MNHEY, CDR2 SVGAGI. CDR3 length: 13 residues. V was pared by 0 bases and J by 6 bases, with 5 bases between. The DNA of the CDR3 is TGTGCCAGCAGTTACTCGACCCCCGGGGAGCTGTTTTTT. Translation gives CASSYSTPGELFF.

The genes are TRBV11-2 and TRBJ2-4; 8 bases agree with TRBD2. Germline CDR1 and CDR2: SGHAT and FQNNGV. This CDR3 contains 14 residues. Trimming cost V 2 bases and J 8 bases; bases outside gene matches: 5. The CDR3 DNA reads TGTGCCAGCAGCTTATTTCGGGAGGGGGACATTCAGTACTTC. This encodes CASSLFREGDIQYF.

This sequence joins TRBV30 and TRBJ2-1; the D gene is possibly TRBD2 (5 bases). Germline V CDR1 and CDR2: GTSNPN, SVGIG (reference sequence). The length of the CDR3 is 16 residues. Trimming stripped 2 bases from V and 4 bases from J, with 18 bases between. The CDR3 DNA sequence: TGTGCCTGGAGTAGATTTAGCGCCGGTTTATACAATGAGCAGTTCTTC. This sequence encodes CAWSRFSAGLYNEQFF.

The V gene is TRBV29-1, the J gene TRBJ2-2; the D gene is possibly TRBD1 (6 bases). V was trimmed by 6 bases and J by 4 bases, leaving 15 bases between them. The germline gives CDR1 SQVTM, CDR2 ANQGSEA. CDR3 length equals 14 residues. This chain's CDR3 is CSVVTGSGTGELFF. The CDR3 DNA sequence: TGCAGCGTCGTCACAGGGTCGGGCACCGGGGAGCTGTTTTTT.

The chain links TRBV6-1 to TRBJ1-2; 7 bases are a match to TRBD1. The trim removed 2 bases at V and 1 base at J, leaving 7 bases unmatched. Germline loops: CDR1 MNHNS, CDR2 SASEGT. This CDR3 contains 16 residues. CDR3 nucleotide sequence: TGTGCCAGCAGTGAATTTGGGCAGGGGGTTAACTATGGCTACACCTTC. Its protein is CASSEFGQGVNYGYTF.

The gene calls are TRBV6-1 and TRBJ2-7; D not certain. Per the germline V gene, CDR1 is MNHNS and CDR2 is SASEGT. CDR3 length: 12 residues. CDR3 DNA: TGTGGAGCCAGAGATAGGCTCTACGAGCAGTACTTC. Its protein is CGARDRLYEQYF.

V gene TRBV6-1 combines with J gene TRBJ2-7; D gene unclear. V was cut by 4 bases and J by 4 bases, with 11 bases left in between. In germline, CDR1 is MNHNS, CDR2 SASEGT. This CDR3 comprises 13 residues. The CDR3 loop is CASSAQISYEQYF. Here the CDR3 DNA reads TGTGCCAGCAGTGCTCAGATCTCGTACGAGCAGTACTTC.

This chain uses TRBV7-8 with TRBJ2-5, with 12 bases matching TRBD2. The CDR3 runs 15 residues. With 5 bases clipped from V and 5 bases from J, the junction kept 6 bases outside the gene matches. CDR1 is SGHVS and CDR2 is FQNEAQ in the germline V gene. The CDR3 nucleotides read TGTGCCAGCAGCACCAGACTAGCGGGAGAGGAGACCCAGTACTTC. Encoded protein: CASSTRLAGEETQYF.

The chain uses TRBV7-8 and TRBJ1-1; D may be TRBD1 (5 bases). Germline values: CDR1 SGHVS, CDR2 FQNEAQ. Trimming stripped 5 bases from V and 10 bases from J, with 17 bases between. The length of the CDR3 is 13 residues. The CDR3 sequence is CASSQGPTDGAFF. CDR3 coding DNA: TGTGCCAGCAGCCAGGGCCCGACCGATGGAGCTTTCTTT. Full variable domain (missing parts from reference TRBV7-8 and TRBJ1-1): GAGVSQSPRYKVAKRGQDVALRCDPISGHVSLFWYQQALGQGPEFLTYFQNEAQLDKSGLPSDRFFAERPEGSVSTLKIQRTQQEDSAVYLCASSQGPTDGAFFGQGTRLTVV.

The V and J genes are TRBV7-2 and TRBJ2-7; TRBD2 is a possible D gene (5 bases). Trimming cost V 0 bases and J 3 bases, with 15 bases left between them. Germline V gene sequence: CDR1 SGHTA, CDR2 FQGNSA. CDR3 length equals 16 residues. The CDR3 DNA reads TGTGCCAGCAGCTTAGCGCAATATGGGGAGTACTACGAGCAGTACTTC. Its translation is CASSLAQYGEYYEQYF.

The CDR3 region is CASTLVEGGTDTQYF. Here the CDR3 DNA reads TGTGCCAGCACACTCGTAGAGGGTGGCACAGATACGCAGTATTTT. The chain links TRBV6-5 to TRBJ2-3; D might be TRBD2 (5 bases). The CDR3 has 15 amino acids. Germline V CDR1 and CDR2: MNHEY, SVGAGI. V dropped 7 bases and J dropped 1 base, with 15 bases sitting between them.

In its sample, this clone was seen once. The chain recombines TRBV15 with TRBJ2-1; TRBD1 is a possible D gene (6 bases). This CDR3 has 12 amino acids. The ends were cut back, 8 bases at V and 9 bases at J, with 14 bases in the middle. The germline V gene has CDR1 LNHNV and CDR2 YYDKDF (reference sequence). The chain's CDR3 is CATSGVRGEQFF. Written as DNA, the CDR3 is TGTGCCACCTCAGGGGTTAGGGGTGAGCAGTTCTTC. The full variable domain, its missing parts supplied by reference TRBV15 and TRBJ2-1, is DAMVIQNPRYQVTQFGKPVTLSCSQTLNHNVMYWYQQKSSQAPKLLFHYYDKDFNNEADTPDNFQSRRPNTSFCFLDIRSPGLGDTAMYLCATSGVRGEQFFGPGTRLTVL.

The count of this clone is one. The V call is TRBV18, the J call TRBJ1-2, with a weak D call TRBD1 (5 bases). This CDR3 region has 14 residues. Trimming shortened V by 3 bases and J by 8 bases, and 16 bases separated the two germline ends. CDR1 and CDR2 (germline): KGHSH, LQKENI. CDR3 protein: CASSPSGAEGGYTF. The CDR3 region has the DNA TGTGCCAGCTCACCCAGTGGGGCAGAAGGAGGCTACACCTTC.

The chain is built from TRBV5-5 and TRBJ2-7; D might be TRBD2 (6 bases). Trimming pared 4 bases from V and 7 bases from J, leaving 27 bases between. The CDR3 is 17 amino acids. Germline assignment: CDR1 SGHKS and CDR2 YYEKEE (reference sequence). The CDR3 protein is CASSGRRLGDPGWEQYF. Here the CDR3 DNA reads TGTGCCAGCAGCGGCCGGCGACTAGGTGATCCTGGTTGGGAGCAGTACTTC.

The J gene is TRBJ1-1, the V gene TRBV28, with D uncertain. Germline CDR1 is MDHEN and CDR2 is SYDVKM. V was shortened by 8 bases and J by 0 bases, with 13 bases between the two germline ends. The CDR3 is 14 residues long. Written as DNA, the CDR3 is TGTGCCAGCGCGAAATACAGCCTGAACACTGAAGCTTTCTTT. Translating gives CASAKYSLNTEAFF.

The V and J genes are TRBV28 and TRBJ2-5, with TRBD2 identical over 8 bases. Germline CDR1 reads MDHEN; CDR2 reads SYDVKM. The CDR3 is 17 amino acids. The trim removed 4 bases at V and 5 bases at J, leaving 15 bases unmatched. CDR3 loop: CASSSLDSGSFGETQYF. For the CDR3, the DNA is TGTGCCAGCAGTTCCCTAGACAGCGGGAGTTTCGGCGAGACCCAGTACTTC.

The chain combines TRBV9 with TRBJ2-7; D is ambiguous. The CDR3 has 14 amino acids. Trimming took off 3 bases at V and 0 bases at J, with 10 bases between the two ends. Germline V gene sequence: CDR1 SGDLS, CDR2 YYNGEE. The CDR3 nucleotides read TGTGCCAGCAGCGAAGACTGGATCTCCTACGAGCAGTACTTC. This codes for CASSEDWISYEQYF.

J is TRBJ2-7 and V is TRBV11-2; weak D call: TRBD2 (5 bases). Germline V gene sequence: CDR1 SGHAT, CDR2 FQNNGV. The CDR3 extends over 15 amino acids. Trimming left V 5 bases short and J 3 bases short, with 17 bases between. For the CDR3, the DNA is TGTGCCAGCAGCGAAACCAGCTGGGAGTACTACGAGCAGTACTTC. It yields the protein CASSETSWEYYEQYF.